The T cell receptor (beta chain) under discussion was sequenced for a study of cytomegalovirus exposure and HLA in healthy donors (TCRdb year 2017). With respect to the entire study: In an earlier analysis of under 750 of the donors, 276 Gb of sequence data and some 100 million unique TCR beta sequences from about 179 million T cells were reported. An early release that covered about 600 HLA-typed donors contained approximately 300 gigabases of sequencing data and about 84 million unique TCR sequences. Of the roughly 400 genotyped donors, approximately 82% fell in the genetic ancestry cluster associated with self-reported Caucasian donors. The study was designed to test whether signatures of past pathogen exposure could be identified by cataloging public T cell receptors. The T cell repertoires of 666 subjects were profiled by immunosequencing and related to cytomegalovirus serostatus. Along with the approximately 670-subject first cohort, a separate validation cohort of 120 different subjects was used. To predict cytomegalovirus infection status, the study brought together high-throughput TCR immunosequencing, statistical association of individual TCRs with disease status, and machine learning. To study patterns of TCR occurrence, a later analysis re-analyzed previously published TCR beta repertoires from 700 or so donors and added high-resolution HLA genotyping. Rather than using new phenotypic data, the later analysis identified candidate immune exposures from TCR beta sequences and from how often those sequences occurred across donors. An earlier analysis of 587 of the donors used high-throughput TCR beta sequencing to judge whether each TCR beta V gene segment behaved as functional or pseudogenic. Donor age, sex, ethnicity and CMV serostatus were compiled together with the repertoire data. A later genetic analysis used genome-wide SNP genotypes for about three fifths of the 666 donors, treating that subset as a discovery cohort. All discovery cohort repertoires had been generated on a single sequencing platform. Class I and class II HLA loci were covered by the typing at four-digit resolution. Typing coverage differed by locus: A, B, C, DRB1 and DQB1 were typed in roughly 629-640 donors, DQA1 in 500 to 550, DPA1 in approximately 610, and DPB1 in approximately 450. Four or five DR-DQ haplotypes were handled as single units for association and clustering because linkage in the cohort was strong. Among 398 genotyped donors of the cohort, an average of roughly 240,000 unique TCR beta nucleotide sequences were sequenced per donor, roughly 20% of them non-productive. The study at large found these results: Because HLA typing was unavailable for some donors at each locus, only the typed subset was used in association tests. When HLA alleles, especially DR and DQ, strongly co-occurred, TCR associations were difficult to assign to individual alleles. The authors suggested that the approach could potentially be extended to other disease states and immunological phenotypes. In a later analysis, HLA-associated TCR beta chains showed more clonal expansion and lower generation probabilities than non-associated chains that were equally common. In a later analysis, several top co-occurrence clusters were reported to appear linked to parvovirus B19, influenza, CMV and Epstein-Barr virus. In vitro tests confirmed that three of the cytomegalovirus-associated TCR beta chains recognize cytomegalovirus antigens. According to a later genetic analysis, donors in an Asian-associated ancestry cluster had fewer N-insertions in productive TCRs than the approximately 700-donor mean. A cluster of highly shared sequence variants was judged likely to be a technical artifact of the sequencing pipeline. A further reported finding was that TCR beta sequences accurately predicted the HLA-A and HLA-B alleles for most subjects in the first cohort. CMV serostatus was the only immune exposure information available for the cohort. The earlier analysis of 587 of the donors excluded some 16 rarely observed V segments, including chromosome 9 orphons, because counts were too low. In a later analysis, the rate of TCR association differed among HLA loci, with DRB1 alleles having the most associated TCRs and HLA-C alleles having the fewest. In a later analysis, over 15,000 TCR beta sequences were associated with specific HLA alleles at a false discovery rate of 0.05. The study listed approximately 160 TCR beta chains as associated with cytomegalovirus. In a later analysis, most CMV-associated TCR beta chains were found to appear HLA-restricted, with HLA associations seemingly driven largely by CMV exposure. Correlated functional status among segregating V segments might reflect linkage disequilibrium, but an unknown experimental factor could not be ruled out. Broadly in line with IMGT annotations, most TCR beta V segments showed up in productive rearrangements about 90% or about 30% of the time in an earlier analysis of roughly 590 of the donors. The cohort was sequenced for TCR beta chains only, and without alpha or paired-chain data the features that could be detected were limited. Most TCR sequences were seen in very few donors, while some public TCRs were found in many individuals. The classifier was reported to diagnose cytomegalovirus status with high specificity and sensitivity in both the original cohort and the validation cohort. A later genetic analysis associated a missense DCLRE1C variant with V-gene and J-gene trimming of TCR beta chains, and an independent cohort replicated the association. The presence/absence analyses assumed that sequencing depth was roughly uniform across donors, and that assumption may not be true.

Library preparation used the immunoSEQ multiplex PCR assay. For the multiplex PCR, a mixture combining 60 forward primers for TCR Vbeta segments and 13 reverse primers for TCR Jbeta segments was used. The CDR3 region of rearranged TCR beta genes was amplified from genomic DNA with a multiplex PCR assay. The Illumina HiSeq System was used to sequence the amplified TCR beta libraries as 87-base-pair reads. The source study handled its data this way. A later analysis tallied 70 million to 100 million unique TCR beta chains across the 640 or so repertoires, and 10 million to 11 million of those chains were shared by two or more donors. A nearest-neighbor algorithm error-corrected the raw reads and collapsed the reads into unique sequences, merging closely related sequences to remove PCR and sequencing errors. Alignment of CDR3 sequences to IMGT reference sequences was used to assign V, D and J gene segments. For a sequence to be retained, a match of at least six nucleotides to both a V gene segment and a J gene segment was required. A rearrangement counted as productive if the CDR3 had no stop codons and remained in frame with V and J, and every other rearrangement counted as non-productive. CDR3 was defined by IMGT convention, running from the second conserved V-encoded cysteine to the conserved J-encoded phenylalanine. The earlier analysis of about 570 of the donors excluded any sequence lacking an unambiguous match to a single V gene segment. In an earlier analysis of 450 to 700 of the donors, V segments were called functional above 56.7% productive rearrangements and were called segregating when the between-donor standard deviation exceeded 5%. To diagnose cytomegalovirus status from the catalog of TCR beta chain sequences, a statistical classification framework was built. V and J gene assignment, in a later analysis, came from comparing TCR nucleotide sequences with IMGT/GENE-DB human TR gene sequences. A later analysis assigned CDR3 sequences and most-parsimonious VDJ recombination scenarios with the TCRdist pipeline. A later analysis defined each TCR beta chain by its CDR3 amino acid sequence plus V-gene family, and excluded reads lacking a unique V-gene family. To address suspected cross-contamination and a sequencing artifact, a later analysis removed a few hundred highly shared, low-generation-probability nucleotide sequences. For each public chain, a later analysis derived a clonal expansion index from normalized ranks of inferred template counts within each repertoire. In a later analysis, generation probabilities were computed using a VDJ recombination model fitted to out-of-frame rearrangements, and the results were checked against IGoR. In a later analysis, TCR-TCR, TCR-HLA and TCR-CMV co-occurrence was scored with hypergeometric tests, and a repertoire-size bias correction was applied to TCR pairs. False discovery rates were estimated in a later analysis by permuting HLA or CMV assignments 20 times. A later analysis grouped co-occurring TCRs with DBSCAN, adding TCRdist sequence similarity when clustering within HLA-allele-positive subsets. For co-occurrence clustering, repertoires with fewer than 30,000 or more than 120,000 public chains were excluded, along with four or five repertoires with anomalous nucleotide sharing. TCRdb carries this immuneACCESS record with in-frame sequences only. Its versions omit some clonotypes, under half of them owing to an unresolved V gene in the studies checked, with the rest unexplained. V, J and clone size are those of that table, while D and trimming were read from the DNA. In all, the sample holds roughly 130,000 clones, and about four fifths of those were seen once. The ten most abundant clones make up less than 6.5% of the sample.

On this clone itself: No cognate antigen has been identified for it. Per-nucleotide qualities are absent, and no much larger clonotype sits a single base away.

The cohort consisted of hundreds of healthy bone marrow donors. All cohort members were sampled while nominally healthy, although unrecorded immune exposures were likely present. The donor tested CMV seronegative, placing the donor among the 352 seronegative members of the cohort. Each donor provided a peripheral blood sample, and peripheral blood mononuclear cells were used for TCR beta sequencing. Genomic DNA was extracted from the blood cell samples with the Qiagen DNeasy Blood Extraction Kit. The source material was PBMCs. The clonotype originates from a man younger than 45 in good health and CMV-seronegative.

The bases read TGTGCCAGCAGCCGGCCTAGCGGGGGCACCGAGCAGTACTTC. Translation gives CASSRPSGGTEQYF. The V and J segments used are TRBV13 and TRBJ2-7; 10 bases in the junction line up with TRBD2. The junction shows trimming of 5 bases on V and 6 bases on J, and the gene matches do not reach 7 bases of it. Measured from the cysteine to the phenylalanine, the CDR3 is 14 residues long. Only the CDR3 portion is preserved as DNA: 42 bases, with reading frame beginning at the first base. CDR1 and CDR2 are drawn from the germline V gene (reference sequence): PRHDT, FYEKMQ.